These T cell receptor beta chains were read from a single sample in a study of T cells after yellow fever vaccination. TCRdb passed the 5' RACE reads through MiXCR, listing each CDR3 protein once. This sample yields 500,000 to 650,000 distinct CDR3 sequences, of which 12% are seen a single time; 15% belongs to the top ten. Sequencing was performed on PBMCs, taken on the day of the yellow fever booster vaccination. These receptors were obtained from a man aged 25-40 years who received the YFV17D yellow fever vaccine. Both conserved end residues are part of each CDR3. The order of the fields is clone size, V gene, J gene, D gene, CDR3 protein, CDR3 DNA. A D gene is named only where the DNA matches it firmly. The size of a clone is reported for some rows only, either as once, few or many, or as a class for expanded clones.

clone size: NA; V gene: TRBV20-1; J gene: TRBJ1-1; D gene: NA; CDR3 protein: CSARVSGRSRLGTEAFF; CDR3 DNA: TGCAGTGCTAGAGTTTCAGGGCGGTCCCGCTTGGGCACTGAAGCTTTCTTT
clone size: few; V gene: TRBV29-1; J gene: TRBJ1-2; D gene: NA; CDR3 protein: CSVEDTRPASYGYTF; CDR3 DNA: TGCAGCGTTGAAGATACCCGCCCGGCGAGCTATGGCTACACCTTC
clone size: few; V gene: TRBV6-1; J gene: TRBJ2-7; D gene: NA; CDR3 protein: CASSDQRSYEQYF; CDR3 DNA: TGTGCCAGCAGTGACCAGCGTTCCTACGAGCAGTACTTC
clone size: NA; V gene: TRBV6-2/TRBV6-3; J gene: TRBJ2-4; D gene: NA; CDR3 protein: CASSYSLPKSPLGIQYF; CDR3 DNA: TGTGCCAGCAGTTACTCGTTGCCGAAATCACCCCTCGGCATTCAGTACTTC
clone size: NA; V gene: TRBV2; J gene: TRBJ2-3; D gene: TRBD2; CDR3 protein: CARAGRITDTQYF; CDR3 DNA: TGTGCCAGAGCGGGAAGGATCACAGATACGCAGTATTTT
clone size: few; V gene: TRBV7-8; J gene: TRBJ2-5; D gene: NA; CDR3 protein: CASSSQAAEETQYF; CDR3 DNA: TGTGCCAGCAGCTCTCAGGCGGCGGAAGAGACCCAGTACTTC
clone size: many; V gene: TRBV12-3/TRBV12-4; J gene: TRBJ2-7; D gene: NA; CDR3 protein: CASGGTREQYF; CDR3 DNA: TGTGCCAGCGGCGGCACCAGGGAGCAGTACTTC
clone size: NA; V gene: TRBV5-1; J gene: TRBJ2-6; D gene: NA; CDR3 protein: CASSYPGSGGANVLTF; CDR3 DNA: TGCGCCAGCAGCTACCCAGGGAGTGGAGGGGCCAACGTCCTGACTTTC
clone size: many; V gene: TRBV7-2; J gene: TRBJ2-7; D gene: NA; CDR3 protein: CASSSIGGSYEQYF; CDR3 DNA: TGTGCCAGCAGCTCTATTGGGGGGTCCTACGAGCAGTACTTC
clone size: NA; V gene: TRBV27; J gene: TRBJ2-3; D gene: NA; CDR3 protein: CASSPFGAGITDTQYF; CDR3 DNA: TGTGCCAGCAGTCCATTCGGCGCGGGGATCACAGATACGCAGTATTTT
clone size: few; V gene: TRBV12-3/TRBV12-4; J gene: TRBJ2-1; D gene: NA; CDR3 protein: CASSYSPYEQFF; CDR3 DNA: TGTGCCAGCAGTTATAGCCCCTATGAGCAGTTCTTC
clone size: NA; V gene: TRBV5-1; J gene: TRBJ1-3; D gene: TRBD1; CDR3 protein: CASSQDRGPGNTIYF; CDR3 DNA: TGCGCCAGCAGCCAGGACAGGGGGCCGGGAAACACCATATATTTT
clone size: many; V gene: TRBV7-2; J gene: TRBJ2-2; D gene: NA; CDR3 protein: CASSPGPAPGELFF; CDR3 DNA: TGTGCCAGCAGCCCCGGACCCGCACCCGGGGAGCTGTTTTTT
clone size: few; V gene: TRBV18; J gene: TRBJ1-3; D gene: NA; CDR3 protein: CASSPSDFSGNTIYF; CDR3 DNA: TGTGCCAGCTCACCGTCAGACTTCTCTGGAAACACCATATATTTT
clone size: NA; V gene: TRBV7-7; J gene: TRBJ2-3; D gene: TRBD2; CDR3 protein: CASSRTSSDTQYF; CDR3 DNA: TGTGCTAGCAGCAGGACTAGCTCAGATACGCAGTATTTT
clone size: NA; V gene: TRBV11-2; J gene: TRBJ2-3; D gene: NA; CDR3 protein: CASSLGGVRSDTQYF; CDR3 DNA: TGTGCCAGCAGCTTAGGGGGGGTGCGGTCAGATACGCAGTATTTT
clone size: few; V gene: TRBV7-7; J gene: TRBJ2-3; D gene: NA; CDR3 protein: CATSQTGSSTDTQYF; CDR3 DNA: TGTGCCACCTCCCAGACGGGGTCTAGCACAGATACGCAGTATTTT
clone size: NA; V gene: TRBV30; J gene: TRBJ2-3; D gene: NA; CDR3 protein: CAWSEDRLLTDTQYF; CDR3 DNA: TGTGCCTGGAGTGAAGACAGGCTGTTGACAGATACGCAGTATTTT
clone size: few; V gene: TRBV27; J gene: TRBJ2-6; D gene: NA; CDR3 protein: CASSFSGGRLAGANVLTF; CDR3 DNA: TGTGCCAGCAGTTTTTCTGGGGGCAGGCTCGCTGGGGCCAACGTCCTGACTTTC
clone size: NA; V gene: TRBV9; J gene: TRBJ2-1; D gene: NA; CDR3 protein: CASSVGAHIGVGVAYNEQFF; CDR3 DNA: TGTGCCAGCAGCGTAGGAGCTCACATAGGGGTGGGAGTCGCCTACAATGAGCAGTTCTTC
clone size: few; V gene: TRBV5-4; J gene: TRBJ2-3; D gene: NA; CDR3 protein: CATLGADTQYF; CDR3 DNA: TGTGCCACCCTAGGGGCTGATACGCAGTATTTT
clone size: NA; V gene: TRBV6-2/TRBV6-3; J gene: TRBJ2-1; D gene: NA; CDR3 protein: CATLFINEQFF; CDR3 DNA: TGTGCCACCCTTTTTATCAATGAGCAGTTCTTC
clone size: few; V gene: TRBV7-6; J gene: TRBJ2-7; D gene: TRBD1; CDR3 protein: CASSLERGQGDTEQYF; CDR3 DNA: TGTGCCAGCAGCTTGGAAAGGGGACAGGGAGATACCGAGCAGTACTTC
clone size: NA; V gene: TRBV4-3; J gene: TRBJ2-7; D gene: TRBD2; CDR3 protein: CASSQGLADYEQYF; CDR3 DNA: TGCGCCAGCAGCCAAGGGCTAGCGGACTACGAGCAGTACTTC
clone size: few; V gene: TRBV29-1; J gene: TRBJ2-3; D gene: NA; CDR3 protein: CSARGHLSTDTQYF; CDR3 DNA: TGCAGCGCCCGCGGACACCTTAGCACAGATACGCAGTATTTT
clone size: few; V gene: TRBV12-3/TRBV12-4; J gene: TRBJ2-1; D gene: NA; CDR3 protein: CASSSLQEQFF; CDR3 DNA: TGTGCCAGCAGTTCCTTGCAGGAGCAGTTCTTC
clone size: few; V gene: TRBV10-3; J gene: TRBJ1-2; D gene: NA; CDR3 protein: CAISQGSYGYTF; CDR3 DNA: TGTGCCATCAGTCAGGGCTCCTATGGCTACACCTTC
clone size: few; V gene: TRBV5-1; J gene: TRBJ2-1; D gene: TRBD2; CDR3 protein: CASSFPSGNIYNEQFF; CDR3 DNA: TGCGCCAGCAGCTTCCCTAGCGGGAATATCTACAATGAGCAGTTCTTC
clone size: NA; V gene: TRBV20-1; J gene: TRBJ1-2; D gene: NA; CDR3 protein: CSARPGATYGYTF; CDR3 DNA: TGCAGTGCTAGGCCGGGGGCGACCTATGGCTACACCTTC
clone size: few; V gene: TRBV27; J gene: TRBJ1-5; D gene: NA; CDR3 protein: CASSLSPSGPQHF; CDR3 DNA: TGTGCCAGCAGTTTATCGCCCTCCGGGCCCCAGCATTTT
clone size: NA; V gene: TRBV12-3/TRBV12-4; J gene: TRBJ2-1; D gene: NA; CDR3 protein: CASRGTSRQFF; CDR3 DNA: TGTGCCAGCAGGGGTACTAGCAGGCAGTTCTTC
clone size: few; V gene: TRBV5-1; J gene: TRBJ2-2; D gene: TRBD1; CDR3 protein: CASSRDRVSGELFF; CDR3 DNA: TGCGCCAGCAGCAGGGACAGGGTTTCCGGGGAGCTGTTTTTT
clone size: few; V gene: TRBV27; J gene: TRBJ2-2; D gene: TRBD2; CDR3 protein: CASSLSAGGAGELFF; CDR3 DNA: TGTGCCAGCAGTTTATCGGCGGGGGGAGCCGGGGAGCTGTTTTTT
clone size: few; V gene: TRBV4-3; J gene: TRBJ2-2; D gene: TRBD2; CDR3 protein: CASSHPPGEGEVSGELFF; CDR3 DNA: TGCGCCAGCAGCCATCCCCCGGGGGAGGGAGAAGTCTCCGGGGAGCTGTTTTTT
clone size: few; V gene: TRBV27; J gene: TRBJ2-3; D gene: NA; CDR3 protein: CASSSGDTDTQYF; CDR3 DNA: TGTGCCAGCAGTTCCGGAGACACAGATACGCAGTATTTT
clone size: NA; V gene: TRBV6-2/TRBV6-3; J gene: TRBJ1-5; D gene: NA; CDR3 protein: CASSYQNQPQHF; CDR3 DNA: TGTGCCAGCAGTTACCAGAATCAGCCCCAGCATTTT
clone size: few; V gene: TRBV20-1; J gene: TRBJ2-7; D gene: NA; CDR3 protein: CSASGAEGSYEQYF; CDR3 DNA: TGCAGTGCTAGTGGTGCAGAGGGGAGTTACGAGCAGTACTTC
clone size: many; V gene: TRBV5-1; J gene: TRBJ1-2; D gene: NA; CDR3 protein: CASSQGSNYGYTF; CDR3 DNA: TGCGCCAGCTCGCAGGGCAGTAACTATGGCTACACCTTC
clone size: NA; V gene: TRBV20-1; J gene: TRBJ2-7; D gene: NA; CDR3 protein: CSASALRGNHEQYF; CDR3 DNA: TGCAGTGCCAGCGCCTTGCGAGGGAACCACGAGCAGTACTTC
clone size: NA; V gene: TRBV20-1; J gene: TRBJ2-7; D gene: TRBD2; CDR3 protein: CSARSGGPSGLAGGKAYEQYF; CDR3 DNA: TGCAGTGCTAGAAGCGGGGGACCGTCGGGACTAGCGGGAGGAAAGGCCTACGAGCAGTACTTC
clone size: many; V gene: TRBV9; J gene: TRBJ2-5; D gene: TRBD2; CDR3 protein: CASSPLGGLAEETQYF; CDR3 DNA: TGTGCCAGCAGCCCTCTAGGGGGACTAGCGGAAGAGACCCAGTACTTC
clone size: NA; V gene: TRBV5-1; J gene: TRBJ2-4; D gene: NA; CDR3 protein: CASSLEGWENIQYF; CDR3 DNA: TGCGCCAGCAGCTTGGAAGGGTGGGAAAACATTCAGTACTTC
clone size: few; V gene: TRBV18; J gene: TRBJ2-3; D gene: NA; CDR3 protein: CASSPPIPSEGSDTQYF; CDR3 DNA: TGTGCCAGCTCACCTCCAATTCCTAGCGAGGGGTCAGATACGCAGTATTTT
clone size: NA; V gene: TRBV5-4; J gene: TRBJ2-1; D gene: NA; CDR3 protein: CASSLYDHNEQFF; CDR3 DNA: TGTGCCAGCAGCTTGTACGACCACAATGAGCAGTTCTTC
clone size: NA; V gene: TRBV20-1; J gene: TRBJ1-5; D gene: NA; CDR3 protein: CSATGPRGPQHF; CDR3 DNA: TGCAGTGCTACCGGGCCCAGAGGGCCCCAGCATTTT
clone size: NA; V gene: TRBV5-1; J gene: TRBJ2-3; D gene: NA; CDR3 protein: CASSLDRVADTQYF; CDR3 DNA: TGCGCCAGCAGCTTGGACAGGGTAGCAGATACGCAGTATTTT
clone size: few; V gene: TRBV5-1; J gene: TRBJ2-7; D gene: NA; CDR3 protein: CASSLTQGVSEQYF; CDR3 DNA: TGCGCCAGCAGCTTGACACAGGGAGTTAGCGAGCAGTACTTC
clone size: few; V gene: TRBV20-1; J gene: TRBJ2-5; D gene: NA; CDR3 protein: CSASRGQETQYF; CDR3 DNA: TGCAGTGCTTCCCGGGGCCAAGAGACCCAGTACTTC
clone size: few; V gene: TRBV7-2; J gene: TRBJ2-5; D gene: TRBD2; CDR3 protein: CASSLELGLAGETQYF; CDR3 DNA: TGTGCCAGCAGCTTAGAACTCGGACTAGCGGGAGAGACCCAGTACTTC
clone size: NA; V gene: TRBV7-6; J gene: TRBJ2-5; D gene: NA; CDR3 protein: CASRTAFQETQYF; CDR3 DNA: TGTGCCAGCAGAACCGCCTTCCAAGAGACCCAGTACTTC
clone size: few; V gene: TRBV6-1; J gene: TRBJ1-6; D gene: TRBD1; CDR3 protein: CATSITDRAGNSPLHF; CDR3 DNA: TGTGCCACCTCAATTACGGACAGGGCGGGTAATTCACCCCTCCACTTT
clone size: NA; V gene: TRBV7-2; J gene: TRBJ2-1; D gene: TRBD2; CDR3 protein: CASSPPAGASYNEQFF; CDR3 DNA: TGTGCCAGCAGCCCACCGGCGGGAGCATCCTACAATGAGCAGTTCTTC
clone size: NA; V gene: TRBV12-3/TRBV12-4; J gene: TRBJ2-1; D gene: NA; CDR3 protein: CASEGQGEQFF; CDR3 DNA: TGTGCCAGCGAGGGGCAGGGTGAGCAGTTCTTC
clone size: few; V gene: TRBV12-3/TRBV12-4; J gene: TRBJ1-4; D gene: NA; CDR3 protein: CASSLNRNEKLFF; CDR3 DNA: TGTGCCAGCAGTCTAAACAGGAATGAAAAACTGTTTTTT
clone size: NA; V gene: TRBV13; J gene: TRBJ2-7; D gene: NA; CDR3 protein: CASSFLAVHEQYF; CDR3 DNA: TGTGCCAGCAGCTTCCTAGCAGTACACGAGCAGTACTTC
clone size: NA; V gene: TRBV30; J gene: TRBJ1-1; D gene: NA; CDR3 protein: CAWRGTRLTEAFF; CDR3 DNA: TGTGCCTGGAGAGGGACCCGATTGACTGAAGCTTTCTTT